This TCR beta chain comes out of a study of human T cells and chemical hapten exposure (dated by TCRdb to the early 2020s). Describing the broader study: For sensitization, 2% DPC in acetone was applied to a 2 cm by 2 cm area of upper inner arm skin. Patients additionally received weekly therapeutic DPC doses to the scalp throughout the approximately 25-week study period. Patch tests used Finn chambers with 0.01% DPC on the upper back, scored after 6 days by International Contact Dermatitis Research Group standards. The mostly female patient cohort included alopecia areata with under or over 50% scalp involvement, alopecia totalis and alopecia universalis. Libraries were pooled for sequencing, and per-sample TCR yields varied mainly because of small differences in library volumes within the pool. The study tracked peripheral blood TCR repertoire changes in vivo during primary and secondary sensitization to the hapten diphenylcyclopropenone (DPC) in alopecia patients. Blood samples were taken from patients before sensitization (week 0) and then at 2, 6 and about 24 weeks after DPC sensitization. For TCR sequencing, blood came from over 25 alopecia patients at anywhere from one to four time points (pre-sensitization, 2, 6 and 24 weeks). Study-wide findings and limitations: Patch test score was positively correlated with the number of PT1 expanded TCRs, with significance at thresholds 8, 16 and 32 but not at 4. Because all patients had alopecia, a presumed autoimmune disease, the immune response of the patients might differ from that of healthy individuals. DPC sensitization did not change how many TCRs were above 1 in 1000 frequency, and no evidence was found of alterations in global repertoire structure. Compared with pre-sensitization or healthy control sets, expanded TCRs formed significantly more large CDR3 similarity clusters, which is consistent with antigen-driven responses. After repeated subsampling, changes were observed in the strength of the expansion versus patch-test correlation and in the threshold at which the correlation became significant.

Library preparation was by RACE. Instrument used: NextSeq 500. Library preparation attached unique molecular identifiers to individual cDNA molecules for quantitative, reproducible TCR counting. Both TCR alpha and TCR beta chains were sequenced from each blood RNA sample. The original methods were these. A median of around 100,000 TCRs per sample was observed, with a range of about 20,000 to 750,000. The Decombinator software suite was used to annotate the V, J and CDR3 of the TCR reads. For PS versus PT1 abundance plots, all samples were subsampled to the same number of TCRs (28,000). TCRs were defined as expanded if absent before sensitization and observed at least eight times at the 2-week time point. TCRdb itself trimmed the public reads at Q25 with fastp, ran MiXCR and retained productive beta chains. Rows matching on CDR3 protein sequence are summarized as one entry with the most common DNA and genes. These V and J calls rely on TCRdb rather than the paper's analysis. The sample table records tens of thousands of distinct CDR3 sequences; 9% to 9.5% of these occur just once. The ten largest make up about an eighth of the sample.

Remarks on this clonotype: Its antigen is unknown. Base qualities are missing; no much larger clone stands one base away.

Explained via the paper, the time point label denotes: patch test 1, 2 weeks after DPC sensitization. The treatment or condition label of this sample denotes: therapeutic diphenylcyclopropenone sensitization with weekly scalp DPC. Blood at each patch-test visit was drawn before the patch test was applied. Patients were considered eligible if aged 18 to 70, diagnosed with alopecia and deemed suitable for DPC therapy, and patients were excluded if pregnant. Unfractionated whole blood was collected in Tempus Blood RNA tubes, and total RNA was extracted from that blood. This TCR was recovered from a woman between 40 and 55 years old with alopecia areata. Some clones in this sample may be carry-over from other donors' samples. Sequences were derived from whole blood, sampled in connection with sensitization to the hapten diphenylcyclopropenone (DPC).

The DNA sequence reads TGCAGTGCTAGGAACCCGGGACAAAGCTACGTTGAGCAGTTCTTC. Protein translation: CSARNPGQSYVEQFF. Rearrangement joined TRBV20-1 to TRBJ2-1; TRBD1 is a weak D gene call, 6 bases matching. The CDR3 numbers 15 residues from cysteine through phenylalanine. Only the CDR3 region is kept as DNA, spanning 45 bases read in frame from base 1. CDR1 is given as DFQATT and CDR2 as SNEGSKA, both from the germline V gene (reference sequence). V sheds 3 bases and J sheds 9 bases, leaving 21 bases between their ends.